One and the same sample provided the 5 T cell receptor beta chains below, sequenced in a study of blood T cell repertoires in COVID-19. Profiled with immunoSEQ multiplex PCR; TCRdb holds only in-frame clones, not every one. In the table there are some 200,000 clones, approximately 87% of which are singletons. The sequencing sample was made of peripheral blood. The receptors shown here come from a woman in her seventies with acute or convalescent COVID-19.

V usage is TRBV5-1 and J usage is TRBJ1-3; the match to TRBD1 covers 10 bases. This CDR3 has 18 residues. V lost 4 bases and J lost 4; bases outside the gene matches: 14. Germline CDR1 SGHRS, CDR2 YFSETQ. The CDR3 DNA follows: TGCGCCAGCAGCCGACTCCCAAGACAGGGGGCGCGAGGAAACACCATATATTTT. Translating it yields CASSRLPRQGARGNTIYF.

The genes are TRBV7-3 and TRBJ1-1; 7 bases agree with TRBD1. CDR1 is SGHTA, CDR2 FQGTGA, per germline. This CDR3 is 13 amino acids long. J gave up 6 bases and V 4 bases, and 5 bases lay outside the gene matches. The CDR3 sequence: CASSYRGQAEAFF. CDR3 coding DNA: TGTGCCAGCAGCTACAGGGGTCAGGCTGAAGCTTTCTTT.

The J gene is TRBJ2-5, the V gene TRBV7-2, with TRBD2 matching over 11 bases. This CDR3 has 15 amino acids. CDR1 and CDR2 (germline): SGHTA, FQGNSA. J was trimmed by 5 bases and V by 5 bases; bases with no gene match: 7. The CDR3 DNA is TGTGCCAGCAGCCGTAGCGGGGGGGTTCAGGAGACCCAGTACTTC. It encodes CASSRSGGVQETQYF.

This chain joins TRBV2 and TRBJ1-6; possibly TRBD1 for D (5 bases). Trimming stripped 4 bases from V and 9 bases from J, with 16 bases between. The germline CDR1 and CDR2 sequences are SNHLY and FYNNEI. This CDR3 is built from 15 residues. This CDR3 is CASSGTGGRGSPLHF. CDR3 nucleotide sequence: TGTGCCAGCAGTGGGACGGGGGGTAGAGGTTCACCCCTCCACTTT.

This clone was recorded once. The J gene is TRBJ2-1, the V gene TRBV10-3; D could derive from TRBD1 or TRBD2 (5 bases each). The V end lost 10 bases, the J end lost 8 bases, and 18 bases lay between the germline ends. The CDR3 totals 13 residues. Germline CDR1 reads ENHRY; CDR2 reads SYGVKD. The chain's CDR3 is CATRDQDTDEQFF. CDR3 nucleotide sequence: TGTGCCACCAGGGACCAGGACACGGATGAGCAGTTCTTC.